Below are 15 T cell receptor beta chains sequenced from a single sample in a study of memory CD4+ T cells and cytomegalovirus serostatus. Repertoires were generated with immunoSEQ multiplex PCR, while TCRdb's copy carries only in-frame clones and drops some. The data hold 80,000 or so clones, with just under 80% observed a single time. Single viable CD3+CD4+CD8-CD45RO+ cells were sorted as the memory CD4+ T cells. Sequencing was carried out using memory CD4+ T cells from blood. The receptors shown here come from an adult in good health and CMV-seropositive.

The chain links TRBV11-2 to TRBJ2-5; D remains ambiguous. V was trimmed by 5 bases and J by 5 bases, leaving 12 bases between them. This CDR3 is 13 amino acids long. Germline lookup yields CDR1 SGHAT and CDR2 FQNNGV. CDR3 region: CASSRDSEETQYF. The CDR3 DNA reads TGTGCCAGCAGCCGAGATTCGGAGGAGACCCAGTACTTC.

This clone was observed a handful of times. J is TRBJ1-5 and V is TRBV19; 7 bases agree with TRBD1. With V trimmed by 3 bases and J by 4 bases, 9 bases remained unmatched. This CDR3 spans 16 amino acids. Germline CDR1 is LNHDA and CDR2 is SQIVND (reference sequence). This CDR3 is CASSIPLDRRNQPQHF. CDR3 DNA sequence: TGTGCCAGTAGTATTCCCTTGGACAGGCGGAATCAGCCCCAGCATTTT.

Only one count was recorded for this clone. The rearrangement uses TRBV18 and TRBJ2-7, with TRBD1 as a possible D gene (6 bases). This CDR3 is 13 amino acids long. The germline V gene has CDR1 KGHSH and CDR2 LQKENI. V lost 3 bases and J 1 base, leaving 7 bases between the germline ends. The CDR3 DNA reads TGTGCCAGCTCACCCGGACAGTCCTACGAGCAGTACGTC. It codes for CASSPGQSYEQYV.

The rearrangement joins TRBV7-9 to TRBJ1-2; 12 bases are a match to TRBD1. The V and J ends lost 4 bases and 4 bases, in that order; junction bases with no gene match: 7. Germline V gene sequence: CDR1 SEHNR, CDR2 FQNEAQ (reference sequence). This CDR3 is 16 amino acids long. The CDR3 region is CASSYWDRGPGYGYTF. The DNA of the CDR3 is TGTGCCAGCAGCTACTGGGACAGGGGGCCGGGCTATGGCTACACCTTC.

In DNA form, the CDR3 reads TGTGCCAGTAGTCCCCCCGTAGCGGGAGCGCTGGAGACCCAGTACTTC. Its translation is CASSPPVAGALETQYF. The chain links TRBV19 to TRBJ2-5; 9 bases map to TRBD2. V lost 5 bases, J lost 5 bases, and 12 bases stayed unmatched. The CDR3 contains 16 residues. CDR1 LNHDA and CDR2 SQIVND come from the germline V gene (reference sequence).

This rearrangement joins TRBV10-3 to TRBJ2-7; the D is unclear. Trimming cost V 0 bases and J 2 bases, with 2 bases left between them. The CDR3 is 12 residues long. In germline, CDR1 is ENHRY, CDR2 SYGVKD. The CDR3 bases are TGTGCCATCAGTGAGTCTACCTACGAGCAGTACGTC. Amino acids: CAISESTYEQYV.

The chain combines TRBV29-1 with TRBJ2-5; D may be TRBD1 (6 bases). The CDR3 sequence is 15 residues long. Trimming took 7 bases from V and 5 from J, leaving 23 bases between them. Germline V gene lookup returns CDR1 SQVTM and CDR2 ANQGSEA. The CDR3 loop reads CSAVRVTGYTETQYF. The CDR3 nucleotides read TGCAGCGCCGTAAGAGTCACAGGGTATACGGAGACCCAGTACTTC.

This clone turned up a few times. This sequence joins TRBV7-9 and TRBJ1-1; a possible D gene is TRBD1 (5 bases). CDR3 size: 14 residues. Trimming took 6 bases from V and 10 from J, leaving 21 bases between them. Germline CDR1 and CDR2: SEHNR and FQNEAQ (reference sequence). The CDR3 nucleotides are TGTGCCAGCAGTTTGGCCCTGGGGGTTGTTGTAGCTTTCTTT. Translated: CASSLALGVVVAFF.

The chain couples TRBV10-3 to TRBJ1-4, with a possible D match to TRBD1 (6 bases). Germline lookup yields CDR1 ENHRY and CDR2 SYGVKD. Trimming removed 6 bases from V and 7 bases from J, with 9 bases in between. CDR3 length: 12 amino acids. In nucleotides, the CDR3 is TGTGCCATCAGCCAGGGGAGTGAAAAACTGTTTTTT. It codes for CAISQGSEKLFF.

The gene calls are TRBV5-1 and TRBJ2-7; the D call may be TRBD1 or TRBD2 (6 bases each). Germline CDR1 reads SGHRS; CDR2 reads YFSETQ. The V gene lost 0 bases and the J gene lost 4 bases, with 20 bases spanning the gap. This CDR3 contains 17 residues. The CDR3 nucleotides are TGCGCCAGCAGCTTGGGGGTGTCCGGGGGCGTCTCTTACGAGCAGTACTTC. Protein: CASSLGVSGGVSYEQYF.

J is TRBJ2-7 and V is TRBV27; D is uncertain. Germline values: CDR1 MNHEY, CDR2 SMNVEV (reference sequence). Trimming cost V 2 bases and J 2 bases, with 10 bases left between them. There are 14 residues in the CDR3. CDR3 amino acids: CASSLGGVTYEQYV. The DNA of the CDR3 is TGTGCCAGCAGTTTAGGTGGCGTAACCTACGAGCAGTACGTC.

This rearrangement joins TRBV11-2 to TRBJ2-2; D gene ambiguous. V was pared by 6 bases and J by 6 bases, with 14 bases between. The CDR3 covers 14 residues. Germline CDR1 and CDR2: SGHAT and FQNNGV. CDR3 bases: TGTGCCAGCAGGATTCGGGCAGTCGCCGGGGAGCTGTTTTTT. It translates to CASRIRAVAGELFF.

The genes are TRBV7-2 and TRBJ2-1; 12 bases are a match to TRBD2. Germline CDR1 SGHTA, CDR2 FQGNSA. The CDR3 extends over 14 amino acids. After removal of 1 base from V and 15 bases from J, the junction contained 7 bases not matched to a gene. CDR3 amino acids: CASSLGTSGAAGFF. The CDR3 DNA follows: TGTGCCAGCAGCTTAGGGACTAGCGGGGCGGCGGGGTTCTTC.

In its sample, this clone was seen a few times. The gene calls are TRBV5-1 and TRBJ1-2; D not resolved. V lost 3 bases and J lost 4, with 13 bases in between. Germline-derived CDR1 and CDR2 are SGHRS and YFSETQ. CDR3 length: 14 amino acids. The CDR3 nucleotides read TGCGCCAGCAGCTCCGGTCCGACGGCCTATGGCTACACCTTC. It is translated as CASSSGPTAYGYTF.

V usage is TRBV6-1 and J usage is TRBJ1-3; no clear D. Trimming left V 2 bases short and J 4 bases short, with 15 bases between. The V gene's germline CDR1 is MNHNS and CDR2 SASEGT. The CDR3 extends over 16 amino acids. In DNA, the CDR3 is TGTGCCAGCAGTGAACCTGGGGTGGGTGGAGGAAACACCATATATTTT. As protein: CASSEPGVGGGNTIYF.